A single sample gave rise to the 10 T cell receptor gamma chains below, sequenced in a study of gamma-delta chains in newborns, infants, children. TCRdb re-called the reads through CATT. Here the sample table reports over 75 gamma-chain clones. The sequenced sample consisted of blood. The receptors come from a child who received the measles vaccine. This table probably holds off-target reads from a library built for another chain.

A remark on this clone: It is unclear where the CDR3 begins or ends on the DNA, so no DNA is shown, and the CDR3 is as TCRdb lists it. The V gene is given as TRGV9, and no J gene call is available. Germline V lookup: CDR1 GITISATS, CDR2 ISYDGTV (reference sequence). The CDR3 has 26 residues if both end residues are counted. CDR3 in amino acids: CACDKVLGDKSWDTRQMFFGTGIKLF.

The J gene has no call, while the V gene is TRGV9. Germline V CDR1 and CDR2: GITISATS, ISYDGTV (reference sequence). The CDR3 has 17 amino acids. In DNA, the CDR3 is TGTGCCTTTGACACGTTGGGGGATACCCTTTTGACAGCACAACTCTTCTTT. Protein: CAFDTLGDTLLTAQLFF.

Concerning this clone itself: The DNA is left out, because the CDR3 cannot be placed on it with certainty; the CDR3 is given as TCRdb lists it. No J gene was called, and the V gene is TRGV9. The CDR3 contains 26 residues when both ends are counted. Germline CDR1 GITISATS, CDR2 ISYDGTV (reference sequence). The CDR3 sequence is CACDTVLGDTSWDTRQMFFGTGIKLF.

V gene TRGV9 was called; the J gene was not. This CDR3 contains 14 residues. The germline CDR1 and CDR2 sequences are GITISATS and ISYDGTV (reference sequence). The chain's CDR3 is CACDILGDTAQLFF. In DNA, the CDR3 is TGTGCCTGTGACATACTGGGGGATACAGCACAACTCTTCTTT.

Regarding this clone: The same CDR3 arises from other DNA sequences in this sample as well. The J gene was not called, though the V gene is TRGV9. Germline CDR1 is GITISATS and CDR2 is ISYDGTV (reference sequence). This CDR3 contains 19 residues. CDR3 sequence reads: CACDPVLGDTPSLTAQLFF. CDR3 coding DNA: TGTGCCTGTGACCCCGTACTGGGGGATACGCCCTCTTTGACAGCACAACTCTTCTTT.

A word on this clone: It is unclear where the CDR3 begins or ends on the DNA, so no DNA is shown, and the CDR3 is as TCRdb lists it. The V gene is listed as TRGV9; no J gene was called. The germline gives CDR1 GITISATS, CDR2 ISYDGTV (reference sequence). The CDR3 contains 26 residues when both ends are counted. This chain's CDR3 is CACDKVPEDSSWDTRQMFFGTGIKLF.

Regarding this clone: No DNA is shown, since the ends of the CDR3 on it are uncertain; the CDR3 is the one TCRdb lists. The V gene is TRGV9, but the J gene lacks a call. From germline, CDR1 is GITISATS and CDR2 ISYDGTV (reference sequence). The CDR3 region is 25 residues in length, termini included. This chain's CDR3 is CACDTGYRSSWDTRQMFFGTGIKLF.

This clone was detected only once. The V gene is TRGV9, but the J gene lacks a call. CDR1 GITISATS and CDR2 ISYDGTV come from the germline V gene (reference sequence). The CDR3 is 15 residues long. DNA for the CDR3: TGTGCCTGTGAAAGACTGGGGGATAAAACAGCACAACTCTTCTTT. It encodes CACERLGDKTAQLFF.

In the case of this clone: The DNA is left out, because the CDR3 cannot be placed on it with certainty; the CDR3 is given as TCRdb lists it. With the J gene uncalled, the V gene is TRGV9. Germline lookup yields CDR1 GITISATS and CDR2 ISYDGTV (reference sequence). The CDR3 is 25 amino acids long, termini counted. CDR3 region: CACDNTGGYSWDTRQMFFGTGIKLF.

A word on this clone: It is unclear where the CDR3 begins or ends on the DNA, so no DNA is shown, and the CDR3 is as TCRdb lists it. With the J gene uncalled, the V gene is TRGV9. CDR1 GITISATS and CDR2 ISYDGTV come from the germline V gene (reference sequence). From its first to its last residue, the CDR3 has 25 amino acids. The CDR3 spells CACDTLGISSWDTRQMFFGTGIKLF.